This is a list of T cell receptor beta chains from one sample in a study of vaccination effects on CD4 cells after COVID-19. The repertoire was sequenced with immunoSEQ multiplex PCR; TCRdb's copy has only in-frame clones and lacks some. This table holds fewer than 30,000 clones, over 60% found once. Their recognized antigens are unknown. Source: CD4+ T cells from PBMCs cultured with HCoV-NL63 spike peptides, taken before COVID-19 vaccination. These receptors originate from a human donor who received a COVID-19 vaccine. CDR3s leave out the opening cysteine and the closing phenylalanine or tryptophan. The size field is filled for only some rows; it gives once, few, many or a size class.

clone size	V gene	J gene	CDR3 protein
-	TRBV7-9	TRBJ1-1	ASSPPATEAF
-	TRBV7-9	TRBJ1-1	ASSLGQGERTEAF
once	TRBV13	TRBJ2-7	ASSLVVGLGSVGEQY
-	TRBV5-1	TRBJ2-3	ATTTSGRGSDTQY
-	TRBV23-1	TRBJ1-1	ASSHFTGADTEAF
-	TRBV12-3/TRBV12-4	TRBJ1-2	ASSLRNYGYT
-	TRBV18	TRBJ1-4	ASSPPGQINEKLF
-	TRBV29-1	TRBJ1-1	SVSPKLMNTEAF
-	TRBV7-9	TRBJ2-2	ASSLVGNTGELF
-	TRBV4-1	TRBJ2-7	ASSGRGRFSSYEQY
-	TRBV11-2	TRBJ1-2	ASSPVHGYGYT
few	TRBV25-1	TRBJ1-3	ASSEFNSGNTIY
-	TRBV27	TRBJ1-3	ASSVPFMGNVALLLNTIY
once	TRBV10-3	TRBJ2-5	AIRNPIQETQY
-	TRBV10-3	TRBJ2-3	AIAPGRNTQY
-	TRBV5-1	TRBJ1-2	ASSLGAGAGYT
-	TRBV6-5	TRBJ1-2	ASSSDRDRFYGYT
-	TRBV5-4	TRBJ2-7	ASSPGTSGPHEQY
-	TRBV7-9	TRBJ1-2	ASSSGQGALGYGYT
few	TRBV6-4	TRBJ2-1	ASSREIHDEQF
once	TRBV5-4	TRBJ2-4	ASSASGGTAKNIQY
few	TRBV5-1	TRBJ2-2	ASSGGTSRTGELF
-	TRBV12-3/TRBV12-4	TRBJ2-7	ASSFELRAQY
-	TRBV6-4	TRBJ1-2	ASSEGVWARDGHYGYT
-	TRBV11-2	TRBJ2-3	ASSGGGLGPFTDTQY
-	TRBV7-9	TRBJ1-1	ASSPRTGNTEAF
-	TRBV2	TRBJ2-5	ASSQDAGETQY
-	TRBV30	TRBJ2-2	AWSEGPKNTGELF
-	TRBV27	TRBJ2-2	ASSGTGNTGELF
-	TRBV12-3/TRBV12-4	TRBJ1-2	ASSSAGDYGYT
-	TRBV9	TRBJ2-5	ASSFSGGAGQETQY
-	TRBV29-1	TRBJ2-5	SVDSPTGIQETQY
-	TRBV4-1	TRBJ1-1	ASSQEKAGLGAF
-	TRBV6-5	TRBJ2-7	ASSSTGGLDEQY
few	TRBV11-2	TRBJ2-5	ASSLDWVGTAQETQY
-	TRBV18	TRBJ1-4	ASSPQLANEKLF
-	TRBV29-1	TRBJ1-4	SGGQGNEKLF
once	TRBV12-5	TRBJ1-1	ASRNTLMNTEAF
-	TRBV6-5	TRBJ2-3	ASRTGGTQDTQY
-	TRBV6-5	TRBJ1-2	ASRGLFGGGDGYT
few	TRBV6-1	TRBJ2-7	ASSEEGVRIPYEQY
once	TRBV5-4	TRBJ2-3	ASSPGRDTQY
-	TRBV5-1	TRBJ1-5	ASSLDGGNQPQH
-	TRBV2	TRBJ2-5	ASSPERRGWTVTY
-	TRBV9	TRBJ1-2	ASSVEPSYGYT
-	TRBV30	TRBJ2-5	AWRLGRETQY
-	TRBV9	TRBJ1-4	ASSGPRGGDEKLF
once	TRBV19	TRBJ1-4	ASSMSLWSATNEKLF
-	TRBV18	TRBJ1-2	ASSPQRQGGNYGYT
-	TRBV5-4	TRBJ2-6	ASSLGRAGANVLT
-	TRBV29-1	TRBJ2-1	SVSGRAYNEQF